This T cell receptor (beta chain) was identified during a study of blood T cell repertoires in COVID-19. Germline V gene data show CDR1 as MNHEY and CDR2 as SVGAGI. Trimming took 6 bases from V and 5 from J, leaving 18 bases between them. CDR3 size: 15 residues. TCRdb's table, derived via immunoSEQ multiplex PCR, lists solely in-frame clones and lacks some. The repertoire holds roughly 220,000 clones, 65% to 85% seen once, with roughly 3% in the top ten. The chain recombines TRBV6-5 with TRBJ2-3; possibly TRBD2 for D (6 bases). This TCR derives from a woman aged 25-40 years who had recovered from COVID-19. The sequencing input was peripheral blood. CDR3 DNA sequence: TGTGCCAGCAGCCCCCTGGGGGGAGAGAAAGATACGCAGTATTTT. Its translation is CASSPLGGEKDTQYF.